The 9 T cell receptor beta chains given below trace back to one sample, sequenced in a study of cytomegalovirus exposure and HLA in healthy donors. Method: immunoSEQ multiplex PCR; TCRdb's copy keeps in-frame clones and lacks some. The repertoire includes about 200,000 clones, roughly 83% of them detected once, and approximately 1.5% sits in the top ten. Sequenced input: PBMCs. Receptor source: a woman aged 18-35 years in good health and CMV-seronegative.

This clone was picked up one time. The J gene is TRBJ2-7, the V gene TRBV18; D call uncertain. The CDR3 totals 14 residues. V lost 1 base, J lost 0 bases, and 7 bases lay in between. Germline-derived CDR1 and CDR2 are KGHSH and LQKENI. The CDR3 DNA reads as TGTGCCAGCTCACCACAGAGATCCTCCTACGAGCAGTACTTC. Translated: CASSPQRSSYEQYF.

This clone was found a few times. This chain uses TRBV4-1 with TRBJ2-6; tentatively, D is TRBD1 (6 bases). V lost 1 base to trimming and J lost 6 bases, with 10 bases between them. The CDR3 consists of 15 residues. Germline loops: CDR1 MGHRA, CDR2 YSYEKL. The CDR3 loop reads CASSQAEGEANVLTF. In DNA, the CDR3 is TGCGCCAGCAGCCAAGCCGAGGGGGAGGCCAACGTCCTGACTTTC.

The chain is built from TRBV5-6 and TRBJ2-2; 8 nucleotides line up with TRBD1. The trim removed 1 base at V and 6 bases at J, leaving 2 bases unmatched. Germline CDR1 is SGHDT and CDR2 is YYEEEE. The CDR3 is 14 residues long. The CDR3 here is CASSLPGGSGELFF. The DNA of the CDR3 is TGTGCCAGCAGCTTGCCAGGGGGCTCCGGGGAGCTGTTTTTT. The full variable domain, its missing parts supplied by reference TRBV5-6 and TRBJ2-2, is DAGVTQSPTHLIKTRGQQVTLRCSPKSGHDTVSWYQQALGQGPQFIFQYYEEEERQRGNFPDRFSGHQFPNYSSELNVNALLLGDSALYLCASSLPGGSGELFFGEGSRLTVL.

The CDR3 here is CASSQDGTNRPQHF. Written as DNA, the CDR3 is TGCGCCAGCAGCCAAGACGGTACTAACCGACCCCAGCATTTT. The chain recombines TRBV4-1 with TRBJ1-5, with D unclear. Germline V gene data show CDR1 as MGHRA and CDR2 as YSYEKL. The ends were cut back, 0 bases at V and 10 bases at J, with 13 bases in the middle. The CDR3 consists of 14 residues.

This clone appeared a single time. This chain uses TRBV5-6 with TRBJ2-1; the match to TRBD2 covers 11 bases. The germline CDR1 and CDR2 sequences are SGHDT and YYEEEE. Germline trimming cut 0 bases from V and 7 bases from J; bases unmatched to any gene: 9. The CDR3 spans 17 residues. CDR3 DNA: TGTGCCAGCAGCTTGGGCCCCCCTAGCGGGGGGTGGAATGAGCAGTTCTTC. Its translation is CASSLGPPSGGWNEQFF.

This clone has just a few counts. The genes are TRBV11-2 and TRBJ2-1; TRBD2 is a possible D gene (6 bases). The germline V gene encodes CDR1 SGHAT and CDR2 FQNNGV. Trimming left V 1 base short and J 9 bases short, with 16 bases between. The CDR3 runs 15 residues. The CDR3: CASSLGATRRVEQFF. The CDR3, as DNA: TGTGCCAGCAGCTTAGGGGCGACTAGAAGGGTTGAGCAGTTCTTC.

V and J are TRBV5-1 and TRBJ2-3; D is perhaps TRBD2 (6 bases). Germline assignment: CDR1 SGHRS and CDR2 YFSETQ. The CDR3 is made up of 14 amino acids. The V and J ends lost 3 bases and 3 bases respectively, with 11 bases between them. CDR3 region: CASSSDGGTDTQYF. In nucleotides, the CDR3 is TGCGCCAGCAGCTCAGACGGGGGTACAGATACGCAGTATTTT.

The chain uses TRBV5-1 and TRBJ2-3, with a tentative D call TRBD2 (6 bases). The CDR3 runs to 15 residues. Germline V gene sequence: CDR1 SGHRS, CDR2 YFSETQ. Between the trimmed V and J ends, which lost 0 bases and 1 base, there was a span of 9 bases. The CDR3, as DNA: TGCGCCAGCAGCTTGGTTTCGGGAGGCACAGATACGCAGTATTTT. This sequence encodes CASSLVSGGTDTQYF.

The chain uses TRBV27 and TRBJ2-3; the match to TRBD2 covers 8 bases. Trimming cost V 2 bases and J 6 bases; bases outside gene matches: 10. This CDR3 is 16 amino acids long. Germline V gene lookup returns CDR1 MNHEY and CDR2 SMNVEV (reference sequence). The CDR3 protein is CASSLDLAGKGDTQYF. The CDR3 nucleotides read TGTGCCAGCAGTTTAGATCTAGCGGGCAAAGGGGATACGCAGTATTTT.